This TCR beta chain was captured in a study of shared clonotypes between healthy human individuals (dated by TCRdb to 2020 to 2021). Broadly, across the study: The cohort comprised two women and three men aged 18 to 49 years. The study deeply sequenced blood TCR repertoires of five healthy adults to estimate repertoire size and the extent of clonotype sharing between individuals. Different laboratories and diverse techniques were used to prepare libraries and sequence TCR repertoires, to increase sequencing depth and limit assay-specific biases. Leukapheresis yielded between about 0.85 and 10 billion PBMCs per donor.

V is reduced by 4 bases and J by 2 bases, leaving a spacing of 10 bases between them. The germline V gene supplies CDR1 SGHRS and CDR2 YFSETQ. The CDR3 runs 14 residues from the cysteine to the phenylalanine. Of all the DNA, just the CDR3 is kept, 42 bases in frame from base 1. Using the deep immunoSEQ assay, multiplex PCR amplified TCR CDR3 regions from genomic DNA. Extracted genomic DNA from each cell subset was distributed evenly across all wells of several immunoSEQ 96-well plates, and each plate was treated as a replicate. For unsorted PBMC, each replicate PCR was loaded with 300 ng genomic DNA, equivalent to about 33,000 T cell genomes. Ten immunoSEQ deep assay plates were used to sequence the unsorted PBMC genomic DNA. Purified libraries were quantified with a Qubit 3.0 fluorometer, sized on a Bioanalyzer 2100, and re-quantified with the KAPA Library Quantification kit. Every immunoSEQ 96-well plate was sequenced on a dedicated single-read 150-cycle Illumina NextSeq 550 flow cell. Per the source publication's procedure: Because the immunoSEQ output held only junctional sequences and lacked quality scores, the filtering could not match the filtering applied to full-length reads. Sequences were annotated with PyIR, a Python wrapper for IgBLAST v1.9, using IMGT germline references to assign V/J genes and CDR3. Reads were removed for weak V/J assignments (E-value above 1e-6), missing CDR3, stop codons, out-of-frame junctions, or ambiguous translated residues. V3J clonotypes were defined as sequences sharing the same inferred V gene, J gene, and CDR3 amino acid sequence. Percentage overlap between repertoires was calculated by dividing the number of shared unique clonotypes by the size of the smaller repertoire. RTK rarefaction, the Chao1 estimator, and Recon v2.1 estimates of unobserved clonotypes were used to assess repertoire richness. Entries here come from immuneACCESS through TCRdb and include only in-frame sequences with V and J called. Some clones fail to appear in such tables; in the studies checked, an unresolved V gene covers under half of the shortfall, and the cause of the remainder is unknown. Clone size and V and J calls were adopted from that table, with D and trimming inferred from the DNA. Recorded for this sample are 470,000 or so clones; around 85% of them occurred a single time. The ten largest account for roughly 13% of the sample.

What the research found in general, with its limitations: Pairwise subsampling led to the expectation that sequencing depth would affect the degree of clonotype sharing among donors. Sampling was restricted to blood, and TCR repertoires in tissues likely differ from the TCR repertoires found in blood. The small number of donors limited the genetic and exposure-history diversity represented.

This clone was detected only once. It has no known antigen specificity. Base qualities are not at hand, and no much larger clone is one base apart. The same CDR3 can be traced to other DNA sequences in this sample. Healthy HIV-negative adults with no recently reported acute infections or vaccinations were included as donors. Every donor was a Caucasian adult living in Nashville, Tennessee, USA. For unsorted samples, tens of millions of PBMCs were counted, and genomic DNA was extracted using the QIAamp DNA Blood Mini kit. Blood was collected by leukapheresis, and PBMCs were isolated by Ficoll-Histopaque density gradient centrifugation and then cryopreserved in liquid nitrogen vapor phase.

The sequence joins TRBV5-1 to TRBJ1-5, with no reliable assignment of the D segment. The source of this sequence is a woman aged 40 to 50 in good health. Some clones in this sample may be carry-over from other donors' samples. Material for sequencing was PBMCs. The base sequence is TGCGCCAGCAGCCTGGACGGGGGCAATCAGCCCCAGCATTTT. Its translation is CASSLDGGNQPQHF.